One and the same sample provided the 18 T cell receptor beta chains below, sequenced in a study of blood T cell repertoires in COVID-19 (dated by TCRdb to 2018 to 2021). Library preparation was by the immunoSEQ multiplex PCR assay. TCRdb limited this immuneACCESS table to in-frame rearrangements with V and J called. A share of clones is missing; checked studies link under half to unresolved V genes, and the rest is unexplained. The sample table lists about 130,000 clones, 65% to 85% of them with a count of one. The ten largest clones take up 15% to 20% of the sample. Sequenced sample: peripheral blood. The origin of the receptors is a woman over 75 with acute or convalescent COVID-19.

This rearrangement joins TRBV7-9 to TRBJ1-2; 10 positions match TRBD1. Germline loops: CDR1 SEHNR, CDR2 FQNEAQ (reference sequence). J was trimmed by 5 bases and V by 5 bases; bases with no gene match: 8. CDR3 length: 15 amino acids. The CDR3 loop is CASSPDRTGGYGYTF. The CDR3 nucleotides read TGTGCCAGCAGCCCCGATCGGACAGGGGGGTATGGCTACACCTTC.

V usage is TRBV6-1 and J usage is TRBJ1-3, with 7 bases aligning to TRBD1. The germline V gene has CDR1 MNHNS and CDR2 SASEGT. J was trimmed by 1 base and V by 4 bases; bases with no gene match: 10. The CDR3 extends over 17 amino acids. In nucleotides, the CDR3 is TGTGCCAGCAGTGCCCATGGACAGGTCGGGTCTGGAAACACCATATATTTT. This gives the protein CASSAHGQVGSGNTIYF.

The CDR3 coding sequence is TGTGCCAGCAGCTCGCGGGACGACATGAACACTGAAGCTTTCTTT. Protein product: CASSSRDDMNTEAFF. The chain links TRBV12-1 to TRBJ1-1. TRBV12-1 is a pseudogene locus. CDR3 length: 15 residues.

The J gene is TRBJ2-7, the V gene TRBV5-1, with a possible D match to TRBD1 (5 bases). The CDR3 runs 13 residues. CDR1 SGHRS and CDR2 YFSETQ come from the germline V gene. V lost 2 bases, J lost 6 bases, and 12 bases lay in between. CDR3 region: CASSFGARGEQYF. DNA of the CDR3: TGCGCCAGCAGCTTTGGGGCAAGAGGCGAGCAGTACTTC.

This clone appeared a single time. The genes are TRBV9 and TRBJ1-4; D ambiguous. Trimming pared 0 bases from V and 4 bases from J, leaving 10 bases between. CDR1 and CDR2 (germline): SGDLS, YYNGEE. The CDR3 length is 15 residues. CDR3 loop: CASSVDSGYNEKLFF. CDR3 bases: TGTGCCAGCAGCGTAGATTCCGGGTATAATGAAAAACTGTTTTTT.

The V call is TRBV6-1, the J call TRBJ1-5; D is unclear. The CDR3 extends over 15 amino acids. Germline values: CDR1 MNHNS, CDR2 SASEGT. V shed 2 bases and J shed 7 bases, with 15 bases lying between them. CDR3 DNA: TGTGCCAGCAGTGAACGTGTCTCTTACTGGCAGCCCCAGCATTTT. This sequence encodes CASSERVSYWQPQHF.

This clone was recorded only once. The chain joins TRBV6-2 or TRBV6-3 to TRBJ2-7; the match to TRBD2 covers 11 bases. The CDR3 runs 14 residues. Trimming cost V 6 bases and J 4 bases; bases outside gene matches: 5. Germline-derived CDR1 and CDR2 are MNHEY and SVGEGT. CDR3 region: CASSLGTSGYEQYF. The CDR3 DNA is TGTGCCAGCAGCCTTGGGACTAGCGGATACGAGCAGTACTTC.

The chain links TRBV6-5 to TRBJ1-6, with a possible D match to TRBD1 (6 bases). This CDR3 spans 13 amino acids. The V end lost 10 bases, the J end lost 7 bases, and 14 bases lay between the germline ends. CDR1 is MNHEY and CDR2 is SVGAGI in the germline V gene. CDR3 bases: TGTGCCACCAGGAGGGGGGGGAATTCACCCCTCCACTTT. It translates to CATRRGGNSPLHF.

The chain combines TRBV5-5 with TRBJ1-1; 7 nucleotides match TRBD1. CDR1 and CDR2 from the germline V gene are SGHKS and YYEKEE (reference sequence). CDR3 length equals 16 residues. The V gene end was trimmed by 4 bases and the J gene end by 6 bases; junction bases not matched to a gene: 15. DNA for the CDR3: TGTGCCAGCAGCCGCAGACAGGGACGGAGTCACTCTGAAGCTTTCTTT. Its protein is CASSRRQGRSHSEAFF.

In DNA form, the CDR3 reads TGTGCCAGTAGTCCCTCCCAGACAGGCGGGAATGAAAAACTGTTTTTT. As protein: CASSPSQTGGNEKLFF. The chain combines TRBV19 with TRBJ1-4, with a weak D call TRBD1 (6 bases). From germline, CDR1 is LNHDA and CDR2 SQIVND (reference sequence). The V end lost 5 bases, the J end lost 5 bases, and 18 bases lay between the germline ends. The CDR3 loop spans 16 amino acids.

This chain links TRBV11-2 with TRBJ2-7; TRBD2 aligns across 7 bases. CDR1 SGHAT and CDR2 FQNNGV come from the germline V gene. Trimming at V came to 0 bases and at J to 0 bases, leaving 5 bases not matched to a gene. This CDR3 spans 16 amino acids. The CDR3 DNA reads as TGTGCCAGCAGCTTAGAGCTGGGGGGGAGCTCCTACGAGCAGTACTTC. This translates into CASSLELGGSSYEQYF. Using reference TRBV11-2 and TRBJ2-7 for the parts outside the CDR3, the full variable domain is EAGVAQSPRYKIIEKRQSVAFWCNPISGHATLYWYQQILGQGPKLLIQFQNNGVVDDSQLPKDRFSAERLKGVDSTLKIQPAKLEDSAVYLCASSLELGGSSYEQYFGPGTRLTVT.

The chain is built from TRBV3-1 (or the pseudogene TRBV3-2) and TRBJ1-1; 7 nucleotides line up with TRBD1. Germline V CDR1 and CDR2: LGHDT, YNNKEL (reference sequence). J gave up 0 bases and V 4 bases, and 5 bases lay outside the gene matches. This CDR3 is built from 15 residues. CDR3 sequence: CASSLAGTVNTEAFF. The DNA for the CDR3 is TGTGCCAGCAGCCTCGCCGGGACAGTGAACACTGAAGCTTTCTTT.

The sample holds one count of this clone. This chain joins TRBV11-2 and TRBJ1-2; the D is unclear. CDR1 SGHAT and CDR2 FQNNGV come from the germline V gene. Trimming stripped 1 base from V and 7 bases from J, with 13 bases between. This CDR3 comprises 14 residues. DNA of the CDR3: TGTGCCAGCAGCTTAGGTGGCGGAGCGGGTGGCTACACCTTC. Protein product: CASSLGGGAGGYTF.

This clone was recorded only once. The chain carries TRBV6-5 and TRBJ1-2; 10 positions match TRBD1. The germline CDR1 and CDR2 sequences are MNHEY and SVGAGI. With 5 bases clipped from V and 2 bases from J, the junction kept 5 bases outside the gene matches. There are 15 residues in the CDR3. This chain's CDR3 is CASSPGTGVNYGYTF. The CDR3 DNA is TGTGCCAGCAGTCCCGGGACAGGGGTCAACTATGGCTACACCTTC.

The chain combines TRBV6-1 with TRBJ1-1, with D tentatively TRBD1 (5 bases). Trimming cost V 2 bases and J 3 bases, with 13 bases left between them. CDR3 length: 15 residues. Germline lookup yields CDR1 MNHNS and CDR2 SASEGT. The CDR3 loop is CASSERVGGDTEAFF. The DNA of the CDR3 is TGTGCCAGCAGTGAAAGGGTTGGGGGGGACACTGAAGCTTTCTTT.

This chain joins TRBV6-6 and TRBJ2-2; weak D call: TRBD1 (8 bases). CDR1 is MNHNY and CDR2 is SVGAGI in the germline V gene (reference sequence). CDR3 size: 17 residues. V was pared by 5 bases and J by 3 bases, with 19 bases between. DNA for the CDR3: TGTGCCAGCAGTCCTCCCCGACAGGGGAGGGACACCGGGGAGCTGTTTTTT. Translation: CASSPPRQGRDTGELFF.

This chain joins TRBV27 and TRBJ2-3; D may be TRBD1 (6 bases). Trimming took off 5 bases at V and 4 bases at J, with 16 bases between the two ends. Germline values: CDR1 MNHEY, CDR2 SMNVEV (reference sequence). The CDR3 runs to 15 residues. CDR3 coding DNA: TGTGCCAGCAGTCTAAGAAGGGGGACGGCAGATACGCAGTATTTT. Residues: CASSLRRGTADTQYF.

The chain has TRBV6-6 and TRBJ2-2, with TRBD2 matching over 10 bases. CDR1 is MNHNY and CDR2 is SVGAGI in the germline V gene (reference sequence). V was clipped by 6 bases and J by 5 bases; unmatched bases: 9. The CDR3 runs 16 residues. Written as DNA, the CDR3 is TGTGCCAGCAGACCAGCGGGAGGGAAGGGGACCGGGGAGCTGTTTTTT. Its translation: CASRPAGGKGTGELFF.